This paragraph reports one TCR beta chain. Libraries were prepared by immunoSEQ multiplex PCR; TCRdb keeps only in-frame clonotypes and omits some of them. The table has about 49,000 clones, around 86% seen once; the top ten hold about 20%. This sample was taken from a study of blood T cell repertoires in COVID-19. V shed 7 bases, J shed 6 bases, and the junction held 14 bases outside the gene matches. In germline, CDR1 is SGHAT, CDR2 FQNNGV. There are 15 residues in the CDR3. The rearrangement uses TRBV11-2 and TRBJ2-7, with 8 nucleotides matching TRBD1. Sequencing was carried out using peripheral blood. The clonotype was recovered from a woman of 80 years or more with COVID-19, enrolled during active disease. In DNA, the CDR3 is TGTGCCAGCAACACCCCTCAGGGGACAGGATTCGAGCAGTACTTC. Encoded protein: CASNTPQGTGFEQYF.